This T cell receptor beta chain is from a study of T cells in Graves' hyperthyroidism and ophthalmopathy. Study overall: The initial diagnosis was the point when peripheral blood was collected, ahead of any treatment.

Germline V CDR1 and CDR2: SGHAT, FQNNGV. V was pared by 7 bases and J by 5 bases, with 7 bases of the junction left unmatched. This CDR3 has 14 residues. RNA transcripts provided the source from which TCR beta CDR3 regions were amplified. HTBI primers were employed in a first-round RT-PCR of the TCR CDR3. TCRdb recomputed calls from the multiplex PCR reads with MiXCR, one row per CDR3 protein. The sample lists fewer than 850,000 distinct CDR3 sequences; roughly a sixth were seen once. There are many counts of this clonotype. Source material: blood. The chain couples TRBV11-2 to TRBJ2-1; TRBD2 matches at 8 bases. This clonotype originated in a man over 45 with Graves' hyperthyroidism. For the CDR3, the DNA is TGTGCCAGCAAACATCCACTAGCGGACAATGAGCAGTTCTTC. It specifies CASKHPLADNEQFF.